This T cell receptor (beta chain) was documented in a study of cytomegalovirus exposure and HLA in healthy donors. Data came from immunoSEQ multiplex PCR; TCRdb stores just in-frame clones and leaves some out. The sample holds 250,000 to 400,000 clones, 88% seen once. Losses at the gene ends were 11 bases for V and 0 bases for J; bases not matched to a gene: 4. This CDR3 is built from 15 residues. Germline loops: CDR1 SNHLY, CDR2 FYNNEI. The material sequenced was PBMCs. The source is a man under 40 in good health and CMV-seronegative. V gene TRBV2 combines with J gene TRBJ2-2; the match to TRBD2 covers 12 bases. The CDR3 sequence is CARRTSGANTGELFF. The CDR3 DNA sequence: TGTGCCCGACGGACTAGCGGGGCGAACACCGGGGAGCTGTTTTTT.